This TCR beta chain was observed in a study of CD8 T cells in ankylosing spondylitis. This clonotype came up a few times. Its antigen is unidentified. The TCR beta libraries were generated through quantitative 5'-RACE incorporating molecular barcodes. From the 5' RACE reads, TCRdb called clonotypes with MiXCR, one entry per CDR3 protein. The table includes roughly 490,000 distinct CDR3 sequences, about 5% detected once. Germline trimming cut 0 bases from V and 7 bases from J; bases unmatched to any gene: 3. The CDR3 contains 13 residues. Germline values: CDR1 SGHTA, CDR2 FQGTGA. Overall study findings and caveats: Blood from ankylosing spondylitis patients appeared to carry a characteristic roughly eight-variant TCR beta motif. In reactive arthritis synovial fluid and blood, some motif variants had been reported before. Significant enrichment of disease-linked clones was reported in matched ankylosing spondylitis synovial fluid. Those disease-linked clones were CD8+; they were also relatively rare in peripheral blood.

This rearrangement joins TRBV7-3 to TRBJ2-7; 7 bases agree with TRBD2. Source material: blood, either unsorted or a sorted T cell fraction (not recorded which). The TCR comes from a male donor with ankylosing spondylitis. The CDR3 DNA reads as TGTGCCAGCAGCTTAACGTCGGGGGGAGAGCAGTACTTC. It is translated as CASSLTSGGEQYF.